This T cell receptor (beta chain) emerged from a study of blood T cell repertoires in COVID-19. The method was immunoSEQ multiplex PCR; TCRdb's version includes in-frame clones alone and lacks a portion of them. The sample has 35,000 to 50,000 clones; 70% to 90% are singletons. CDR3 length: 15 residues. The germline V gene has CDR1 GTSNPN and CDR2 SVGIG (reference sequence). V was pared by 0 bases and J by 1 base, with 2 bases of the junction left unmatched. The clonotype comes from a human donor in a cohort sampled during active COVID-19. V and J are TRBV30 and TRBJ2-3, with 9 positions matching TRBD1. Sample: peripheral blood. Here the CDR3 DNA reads TGTGCCTGGAGTGTATGGGACAGGGGCACAGATACGCAGTATTTT. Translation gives CAWSVWDRGTDTQYF.